Detailed here is one TCR beta chain. What this receptor recognizes is not known. Nothing much larger sits one base from this clone, and base qualities are not available. CDR1 is given as SNHLY and CDR2 as FYNNEI, both from the germline V gene. V is reduced by 3 bases and J by 0 bases, leaving a spacing of 6 bases between them. The CDR3 goes from the cysteine to the phenylalanine over 15 residues. Kept here is only the CDR3 DNA, which spans 45 bases and is read in frame from base 1. The record originates from a study of blood T cell repertoires in COVID-19 (dated by TCRdb to the early 2020s). About the study as a whole: The collaborator samples originated in the United States, Italy and Spain and spanned the acute and convalescent phases of COVID-19. The samples were drawn from two sources: the first 160 participants of the ongoing ImmuneRACE study, and over 950 subjects contributed by 6 global collaborators. The material from the prospective study consisted of cDNA or gDNA derived from T cells, B-cell-depleted T cells, or PBMCs. The repertoires were released in a freely available public database intended as a resource for research on the immune response to SARS-CoV-2. Deeply sampled blood TCRbeta repertoires from subjects exposed to, actively infected with, or recovered from COVID-19 were included in the dataset. Where available, HLA class I and class II types were obtained from metadata supplied by the sample provider rather than from assay-based typing. Nearly every sample came with metadata listing a de-identified subject ID, COVID-19 status, age in years and sex. General study outcomes and caveats: Clinical and demographic metadata were provided uncurated, with the amount varying by source and participant.

Enrolling through a virtual design, the prospective study's participants ranged in age from roughly 18 to 95 years and lived across roughly 23 United States geographic areas. Cohort assignment in the prospective study relied on participant-reported clinical history from a screening survey and a study questionnaire. In the prospective study, mobile phlebotomists collected whole blood, serum and a nasopharyngeal or oropharyngeal swab from each participant. Prospective study participants could optionally give additional blood draws and questionnaires over a roughly 2-month period. Prospective study blood samples were shipped either frozen or at room temperature before DNA extraction. The immunoSEQ Assay, a bias-controlled multiplex PCR, was used to amplify TCRbeta CDR3 regions from genomic DNA. Per the original workflow: The number of nucleated cells in each sample was estimated from the amplification of reference gene primers within the assay. To quantify the absolute abundance of each unique TCRbeta CDR3 rearrangement, sequence reads were collapsed and filtered. For each sample, productive Simpson clonality was calculated by taking the square root of Simpson's diversity index across productive rearrangements. TCRdb provides this immuneACCESS table in a form limited to in-frame rearrangements. Some clones are lacking; in checked studies, under half of them reflect an unresolved V gene, and why the rest are absent is not known. The V and J calls and the clone size are those of that table, but D and trimming were determined from the DNA. The sample data list some 200,000 clones, and more than 70% of these were observed just once. 6.5% to 8.5% of the sample belongs to the ten largest clones.

The sequence joins TRBV2 to TRBJ2-6; too little of a D gene remains to name it. Sequences were obtained from PBMCs or T cells enriched from blood (not recorded which). The clonotype was recovered from a woman in her thirties or forties with acute COVID-19. The nucleotides read TGTGCCAGCAGTGACACCGGCTCTGGGGCCAACGTCCTGACTTTC. This is translated as CASSDTGSGANVLTF.